These T cell receptor beta chains were read from a single sample in a study of T cells in Graves' hyperthyroidism and ophthalmopathy. TCRdb called the multiplex PCR reads again in MiXCR, with one record for every CDR3 protein. The sample lists around 400,000 distinct CDR3 sequences; about 13% were seen once. The specimen sequenced was blood. The receptor source for this set is a young woman with Graves' hyperthyroidism. Each CDR3 is given with its conserved first and last residue. D genes are given only for firm matches. Clone size is shown for a subset of rows, as once, few, many or a class of expanded clone.

D,J,length,size,V,DNA,CDR3
TRBD2,TRBJ2-1,15,few,TRBV4-2,TGTGCCAGCAGCCAAGAAGGTGTAGCGGGAAGTGAGCAGTTCTTC,CASSQEGVAGSEQFF
-,TRBJ1-1,16,many,TRBV7-9,TGTGCCAGCAGCCTTAGGCCCGGGGCGGGAGAGACTGAAGCTTTCTTT,CASSLRPGAGETEAFF
TRBD2,TRBJ2-5,14,-,TRBV15,TGTCCCACCAGCAGGGGGAGCGGGAGGGAGACCCGGTACTTC,CPTSRGSGRETRYF
-,TRBJ1-4,13,few,TRBV9,TGTGCCAGCAGTGCAGGGTCTAATGAAAAACTGTTTTTT,CASSAGSNEKLFF
-,TRBJ1-4,13,few,TRBV6-4,TGTGCCAGCAGTGGGGTATTACAGGAGGAACTGTTTTTT,CASSGVLQEELFF
-,TRBJ1-4,15,many,TRBV28,TGTGCCAGCACCCTCCGGGGGGGGGAGGAAGAAAAACTGTTTTTT,CASTLRGGEEEKLFF
-,TRBJ1-1,14,many,TRBV12-3/TRBV12-4,TGTGCCAGCAGTCCGCGACAGAAGAACACTGAAGCTTTCTTT,CASSPRQKNTEAFF
TRBD2,TRBJ2-1,13,few,TRBV6-2/TRBV6-3,TGTGCCAGCATCTACCGGGGGGGCAATGAGCAGTTCTTC,CASIYRGGNEQFF
TRBD2,TRBJ2-1,15,many,TRBV5-1,TGCGCCAGCAGCCCGGGACTAGTCGGGTACAATGAGCAGTTCTTC,CASSPGLVGYNEQFF
-,TRBJ1-1,12,many,TRBV11-2,TGTGCCAGCAGCAACATGAACACTGAAGCTTTCTTT,CASSNMNTEAFF